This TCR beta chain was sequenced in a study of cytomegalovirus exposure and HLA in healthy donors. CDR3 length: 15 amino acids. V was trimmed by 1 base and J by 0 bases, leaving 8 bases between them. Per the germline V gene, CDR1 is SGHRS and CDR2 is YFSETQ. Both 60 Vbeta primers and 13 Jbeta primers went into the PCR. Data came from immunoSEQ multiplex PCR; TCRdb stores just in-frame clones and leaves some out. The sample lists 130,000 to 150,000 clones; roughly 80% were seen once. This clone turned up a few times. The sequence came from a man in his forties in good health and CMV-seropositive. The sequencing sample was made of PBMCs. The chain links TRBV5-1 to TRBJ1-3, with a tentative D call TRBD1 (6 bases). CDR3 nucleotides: TGCGCCAGCAGCTTGCAGGGGAGCTCTGGAAACACCATATATTTT. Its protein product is CASSLQGSSGNTIYF. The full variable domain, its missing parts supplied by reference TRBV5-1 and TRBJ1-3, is KAGVTQTPRYLIKTRGQQVTLSCSPISGHRSVSWYQQTPGQGLQFLFEYFSETQRNKGNFPGRFSGRQFSNSRSEMNVSTLELGDSALYLCASSLQGSSGNTIYFGEGSWLTVV.